These 10 T cell receptor beta chains originate from one sample sequenced in a study of read filtering for tumor transcriptome and immune sequencing. This library used roughly 400 ng RNA and molecular barcoded adaptors spanning alpha/delta and beta/gamma chains. Using its own MiXCR run on the reads, TCRdb lists one record per CDR3 protein. The profile shows approximately 90,000 distinct CDR3 sequences, approximately 21% of them singletons. Sequenced: a population of CD138-negative cells sorted from bone marrow. The receptor source for this set is a donor aged 40 or older with multiple myeloma.

This clonotype was counted many times. V and J are TRBV29-1 and TRBJ2-6; TRBD1 aligns across 8 bases. The CDR3 spans 17 residues. Germline V gives CDR1 SQVTM, CDR2 ANQGSEA. After removal of 2 bases from V and 3 bases from J, the junction contained 9 bases not matched to a gene. The CDR3 bases are TGCAGCGTTGAATATATGGACAGGGTGCTTGGGGCCAACGTCCTGACTTTC. Residues: CSVEYMDRVLGANVLTF.

This clonotype was seen at least ten times. The chain is built from TRBV28 and TRBJ2-7; perhaps TRBD1 as D (6 bases). Germline assignment: CDR1 MDHEN and CDR2 SYDVKM. The ends were cut back, 5 bases at V and 0 bases at J, with 14 bases in the middle. The CDR3 has 15 residues. CDR3 nucleotide sequence: TGTGCCAGCAGTCAACAGGGAGTACTCTCCTACGAGCAGTACTTC. Translated: CASSQQGVLSYEQYF.

This clonotype was counted ten times or more. The V and J genes are TRBV29-1 and TRBJ1-1; maybe TRBD1 (6 bases). The CDR3 totals 12 residues. CDR1 is SQVTM and CDR2 is ANQGSEA in the germline V gene. V was cut by 7 bases and J by 1 base, with 10 bases left in between. This chain's CDR3 is CSGGGQNTEAFF. The CDR3 coding sequence is TGCAGCGGGGGGGGGCAGAACACTGAAGCTTTCTTT.

Notes on this clonotype: This may be a read error, as it is one base from a much larger clone. The chain has TRBV29-1 and TRBJ1-1; D is ambiguous. V lost 8 bases and J 0 bases, leaving 13 bases between the germline ends. The length of the CDR3 is 13 residues. Germline values: CDR1 SQVTM, CDR2 ANQGSEA. CDR3 in DNA: TGCAGCTTTTCGGTAGGAATGAACACTGAAGCTTTCTTT. It specifies CSFSVGMNTEAFF.

V is TRBV6-1 and J is TRBJ2-1, with 7 positions matching TRBD2. The CDR3 runs to 14 residues. In germline, CDR1 is MNHNS, CDR2 SASEGT. V shed 8 bases, J shed 5 bases, and the junction held 9 bases outside the gene matches. The CDR3 region is CASDTGTTNNEQFF. The CDR3 DNA reads as TGTGCCAGCGATACCGGGACTACCAACAATGAGCAGTTCTTC.

The chain employs TRBV2 and TRBJ2-1; the D call may be TRBD1 or TRBD2 (5 bases each). CDR1 is SNHLY, CDR2 FYNNEI, per germline. The CDR3 totals 12 residues. With 6 bases removed from V and 8 bases from J, the gap between germline ends came to 11 bases. The CDR3 DNA reads TGTGCCAGCAGGGGTGGGGGTTATGAGCAGTTCTTC. This sequence encodes CASRGGGYEQFF.

This clonotype was detected many times. The V gene is TRBV20-1, the J gene TRBJ1-1; D is unclear. Between the trimmed V and J ends, which lost 3 bases and 4 bases, there was a span of 9 bases. In germline, CDR1 is DFQATT, CDR2 SNEGSKA (reference sequence). The CDR3 is 12 amino acids. This CDR3 reads CSASAPVTEAFF. The CDR3 DNA sequence: TGCAGTGCTAGTGCCCCGGTCACTGAAGCTTTCTTT.

This clonotype was found a few times. The genes are TRBV6-2 or TRBV6-3 and TRBJ2-3; possible D gene TRBD2, 5 bases. This CDR3 is built from 15 residues. V was clipped by 8 bases and J by 6 bases, with 21 bases between them. Germline assignment: CDR1 MNHEY and CDR2 SVGEGT. The CDR3 is CASANQRRPTDTQYF. The CDR3 DNA reads as TGTGCCAGCGCGAACCAGCGGCGACCTACGGATACGCAGTATTTT.

This clonotype was observed many times. This sequence joins TRBV4-1 and TRBJ2-7; TRBD1 matches 10 bases. The CDR3 is 14 amino acids. In germline, CDR1 is MGHRA, CDR2 YSYEKL. Unmatched junction bases numbered 6, after V lost 4 bases and J lost 6 bases. The CDR3 DNA reads TGCGCCAGCAGCCCGGGGACAGGGGTCGGCGAGCAGTACTTC. Its translation: CASSPGTGVGEQYF.

There are many counts of this clonotype. The V call is TRBV12-3 or TRBV12-4, the J call TRBJ1-1, with a possible D match to TRBD1 (5 bases). The V and J ends lost 5 bases and 1 base respectively, with 14 bases between them. The CDR3 consists of 15 residues. CDR3: CASSPWTFSNTEAFF. The CDR3 nucleotides are TGTGCCAGCAGTCCTTGGACATTCTCGAACACTGAAGCTTTCTTT.